A single sample is the source of the 28 T cell receptor beta chains below, sequenced in a study of spatial heterogeneity in lung cancer. The time point denotes: blood at routine non-recurrence follow-up after resection. No cell sorting; template was whole RNA from tumor, lung tissue or PBMC. TCRdb re-called the 5' RACE reads through MiXCR, storing one row per CDR3 protein. The sample records 45,000 to 65,000 distinct CDR3 sequences, roughly 7.4% being singletons. The sequencing used PBMCs, collected at follow-up. The receptors stem from a female donor with early-stage non-small cell lung cancer.

The chain couples TRBV7-8 to TRBJ2-6; 8 nucleotides match TRBD2. The CDR3 is made up of 16 amino acids. With V trimmed by 5 bases and J by 3 bases, 6 bases remained unmatched. Germline-derived CDR1 and CDR2 are SGHVS and FQNEAQ. The CDR3 bases are TGTGCCAGCAGCCGGGAGGGTCCCGGTGGGGCCAACGTCCTGACTTTC. It translates to CASSREGPGGANVLTF.

This clonotype was counted many times. The chain is built from TRBV29-1 and TRBJ1-2; TRBD1 might be the D (5 bases). The CDR3 extends over 14 amino acids. The germline V gene has CDR1 SQVTM and CDR2 ANQGSEA. Between the trimmed V and J ends, which lost 0 bases and 8 bases, there was a span of 16 bases. The CDR3: CSVEDSGVPGGYTF. The CDR3 DNA is TGCAGCGTTGAAGATAGTGGGGTTCCAGGGGGCTACACCTTC.

This clonotype was observed at least ten times. This chain connects TRBV28 to TRBJ2-3; D is unresolved. The CDR3 spans 12 residues. The germline V gene encodes CDR1 MDHEN and CDR2 SYDVKM. V shed 4 bases and J shed 7 bases, with 9 bases lying between them. The CDR3: CASSSWGYTQYF. CDR3 DNA: TGTGCCAGCAGTTCGTGGGGTTATACGCAGTATTTT.

This chain links TRBV27 with TRBJ2-5, with unresolved D. Germline CDR1 is MNHEY and CDR2 is SMNVEV (reference sequence). The CDR3 is made up of 12 amino acids. The germline V and J ends were trimmed by 6 bases and 4 bases, with 9 bases remaining between them. The CDR3 sequence: CASRGMRETQYF. The CDR3 bases are TGTGCCAGCAGGGGGATGAGAGAGACCCAGTACTTC.

This chain uses TRBV6-1 with TRBJ2-7; D ambiguous. The ends were cut back, 3 bases at V and 4 bases at J, with 4 bases in the middle. The CDR3 sequence is 11 residues long. CDR1 and CDR2 from the germline V gene are MNHNS and SASEGT. The CDR3 spells CASSDLYEQYF. CDR3 bases: TGTGCCAGCAGTGACCTTTACGAGCAGTACTTC.

This clonotype has at least ten counts. The rearrangement joins TRBV20-1 to TRBJ1-6; 8 bases align to TRBD1. From germline, CDR1 is DFQATT and CDR2 SNEGSKA (reference sequence). The CDR3 runs 15 residues. V was pared by 1 base and J by 5 bases, with 4 bases of the junction left unmatched. The CDR3 protein is CSARAGGSNNSPLHF. CDR3 bases: TGCAGTGCTAGAGCAGGGGGCAGTAATAATTCACCCCTCCACTTT.

This clonotype was observed a few times. J is TRBJ2-1 and V is TRBV11-2, with TRBD1 matching 8 bases. With 6 bases clipped from V and 6 bases from J, the junction kept 13 bases outside the gene matches. The CDR3 loop spans 16 amino acids. The germline CDR1 and CDR2 sequences are SGHAT and FQNNGV. CDR3 sequence (DNA): TGTGCCAGCAGATTCCTTGACAGGGGTGTGACCAATGAGCAGTTCTTC. Amino acid sequence: CASRFLDRGVTNEQFF.

The table lists this clonotype with many counts. This rearrangement joins TRBV9 to TRBJ2-1; D might be TRBD2 (6 bases). With 6 bases removed from V and 2 bases from J, the gap between germline ends came to 15 bases. The germline gives CDR1 SGDLS, CDR2 YYNGEE. The CDR3 has 15 residues. CDR3 sequence (DNA): TGTGCCAGCAACAGGCGGGGCGTCCCCTACAATGAGCAGTTCTTC. As protein: CASNRRGVPYNEQFF.

This clonotype was detected many times. The V and J genes are TRBV12-3 or TRBV12-4 and TRBJ2-1; 9 positions agree with TRBD2. This CDR3 has 14 residues. J gave up 9 bases and V 1 base, and 4 bases lay outside the gene matches. For the CDR3, the DNA is TGTGCCAGCAGTTTAGGCGGGGGGGCCATTGAGCAGTTCTTC. Protein: CASSLGGGAIEQFF.

This clonotype showed up many times. The chain joins TRBV18 to TRBJ2-7; 8 nucleotides match TRBD2. The germline V gene has CDR1 KGHSH and CDR2 LQKENI. With V trimmed by 5 bases and J by 4 bases, 4 bases remained unmatched. CDR3 length: 13 amino acids. CDR3 in DNA: TGTGCCAGCTCAACGGGGGGGCGGTACGAGCAGTACTTC. Translated, it gives CASSTGGRYEQYF.

The chain uses TRBV7-2 and TRBJ2-7, with a tentative D call TRBD1 (6 bases). The ends were cut back, 3 bases at V and 6 bases at J, with 9 bases in the middle. The CDR3 extends over 12 amino acids. Germline-derived CDR1 and CDR2 are SGHTA and FQGNSA. The CDR3 nucleotides read TGTGCCAGCAGCTTGAGACAGGTCGAGCAGTACTTC. This codes for CASSLRQVEQYF. The full variable domain, with the rest looked up from reference TRBV7-2 and TRBJ2-7, is GAGVSQSPSNKVTEKGKDVELRCDPISGHTALYWYRQSLGQGLEFLIYFQGNSAPDKSGLPSDRFSAERTGGSVSTLTIQRTQQEDSAVYLCASSLRQVEQYFGPGTRLTVT.

This clonotype was detected ten times or more. V usage is TRBV6-1 and J usage is TRBJ2-5, with unresolved D. Germline lookup yields CDR1 MNHNS and CDR2 SASEGT. There are 11 residues in the CDR3. V gave up 7 bases and J gave up 2 bases, with 5 bases separating them. The CDR3 sequence is CASTLQETQYF. CDR3 in DNA: TGTGCCAGCACCTTACAAGAGACCCAGTACTTC.

This clonotype has ten or more counts. This chain connects TRBV28 to TRBJ1-2; D perhaps matches TRBD1 (5 bases). V was shortened by 6 bases and J by 2 bases, with 13 bases between the two germline ends. The CDR3 has 14 residues. The germline CDR1 and CDR2 sequences are MDHEN and SYDVKM. CDR3 loop: CASREGALNYGYTF. For the CDR3, the DNA is TGTGCCAGCAGAGAAGGGGCCCTAAACTATGGCTACACCTTC.

This clonotype occurred many times. The CDR3 loop is CASSPLPTGGTDTQYF. DNA of the CDR3: TGTGCCAGCTCACCCCTTCCCACTGGGGGGACAGATACGCAGTATTTT. This chain links TRBV18 with TRBJ2-3, with D maybe TRBD2 (6 bases). Germline V gene data show CDR1 as KGHSH and CDR2 as LQKENI. Trimming removed 3 bases from V and 3 bases from J, with 16 bases in between. There are 16 residues in the CDR3.

This clonotype showed up many times. The chain links TRBV7-9 to TRBJ2-7; the D gene is possibly TRBD1 (5 bases). Per the germline V gene, CDR1 is SEHNR and CDR2 is FQNEAQ (reference sequence). The CDR3 is 14 amino acids. The V end was cut by 3 bases, the J end by 2 bases, with 11 bases between. DNA for the CDR3: TGTGCCAGCAGCTTGCTGCCCAGGGCCTACGAGCAGTACTTC. Translation gives CASSLLPRAYEQYF.

The table lists this clonotype with a few counts. The chain recombines TRBV7-3 with TRBJ2-3; no definite D call. This CDR3 is built from 14 residues. The V gene lost 5 bases and the J gene lost 4 bases, with 13 bases spanning the gap. Germline V gene sequence: CDR1 SGHTA, CDR2 FQGTGA. The CDR3 loop is CASSPRLGSDTQYF. Here the CDR3 DNA reads TGTGCCAGCAGCCCAAGACTTGGCTCAGATACGCAGTATTTT.

In its sample, this clonotype was seen a few times. The gene calls are TRBV3-1 and TRBJ1-1; 7 bases line up with TRBD1. The germline CDR1 and CDR2 sequences are LGHDT and YNNKEL (reference sequence). The CDR3 covers 14 residues. V was clipped by 1 base and J by 7 bases; unmatched bases: 6. CDR3 coding DNA: TGTGCCAGCAGCCAAGTGTCCAGGACAGGTGAAGCTTTCTTT. It codes for CASSQVSRTGEAFF. Drawing the rest from reference TRBV3-1 and TRBJ1-1, the complete variable domain is DTAVSQTPKYLVTQMGNDKSIKCEQNLGHDTMYWYKQDSKKFLKIMFSYNNKELIINETVPNRFSPKSPDKAHLNLHINSLELGDSAVYFCASSQVSRTGEAFFGQGTRLTVV.

The chain links TRBV5-1 to TRBJ2-3, with 10 bases that match TRBD2. Per germline, CDR1 SGHRS and CDR2 YFSETQ. The CDR3 is 15 residues long. Trimming took 4 bases from V and 5 from J; bases not matched to a gene: 7. CDR3 loop: CASSGGTSVVDTQYF. The CDR3 coding sequence is TGCGCCAGCAGCGGCGGGACTAGCGTGGTAGATACGCAGTATTTT.

This clonotype showed up many times. The J gene is TRBJ2-5, the V gene TRBV11-2; 8 bases agree with TRBD1. CDR3 length: 16 amino acids. Trimming removed 4 bases from V and 2 bases from J; junction bases left unmatched: 9. CDR1 is SGHAT and CDR2 is FQNNGV in the germline V gene. The CDR3: CASSSYRGNLQETQYF. In DNA, the CDR3 is TGTGCCAGCAGCTCCTACAGGGGGAACCTGCAAGAGACCCAGTACTTC.

The rearrangement uses TRBV7-6 and TRBJ2-2, with D possibly being TRBD2 (5 bases). CDR3 length: 15 amino acids. Germline loops: CDR1 SGHVS, CDR2 FNYEAQ. Trimming cost V 5 bases and J 1 base, with 11 bases left between them. The CDR3 is CASSRGTVNTGELFF. CDR3 coding DNA: TGTGCCAGCAGCCGGGGAACAGTGAACACCGGGGAGCTGTTTTTT.

This clonotype was seen at least ten times. The genes are TRBV28 and TRBJ1-1, with 7 bases fitting TRBD1. V was pared by 6 bases and J by 11 bases, with 12 bases of the junction left unmatched. This CDR3 has 13 amino acids. CDR1 MDHEN and CDR2 SYDVKM come from the germline V gene. The CDR3 region has the DNA TGTGCCAGCAGGCAGTCTGCGGGCAGGGGGGCTTTCTTT. This translates into CASRQSAGRGAFF.

The chain couples TRBV2 to TRBJ2-2; tentatively, D is TRBD2 (6 bases). Looked up from germline, CDR1 is SNHLY and CDR2 is FYNNEI. Trimming removed 4 bases from V and 6 bases from J, with 9 bases in between. The CDR3 is 13 residues long. CDR3: CASSVRGSGELFF. For the CDR3, the DNA is TGTGCCAGCAGTGTCCGGGGGTCCGGGGAGCTGTTTTTT.

The table lists this clonotype with many counts. The chain carries TRBV12-3 or TRBV12-4 and TRBJ2-1; D gene uncertain. The CDR3 consists of 13 residues. Trimming took 6 bases from V and 6 from J, leaving 12 bases between them. This chain's CDR3 is CASRPRPSNEQFF. In nucleotides, the CDR3 is TGTGCCAGCAGACCGAGACCGAGCAATGAGCAGTTCTTC.

This clonotype showed up many times. The V and J genes are TRBV6-5 and TRBJ2-7, with 11 bases that match TRBD2. V was pared by 0 bases and J by 4 bases, with 2 bases of the junction left unmatched. Germline values: CDR1 MNHEY, CDR2 SVGAGI. The CDR3 is 15 amino acids. CDR3 sequence reads: CASSYSTSGGYEQYF. The CDR3 DNA follows: TGTGCCAGCAGTTACTCCACTAGCGGGGGATACGAGCAGTACTTC.

In this sample, this clonotype turned up many times. The V call is TRBV3-1, the J call TRBJ1-1; perhaps TRBD1 as D (5 bases). CDR1 LGHDT and CDR2 YNNKEL come from the germline V gene (reference sequence). Trimming removed 6 bases at V and 4 bases at J, with 12 bases between. This CDR3 region has 13 residues. Here the CDR3 reads CASRAAGGTEAFF. The CDR3 DNA reads as TGTGCCAGCAGAGCGGCCGGGGGCACTGAAGCTTTCTTT.

This clonotype was recorded at least ten times. The chain carries TRBV20-1 and TRBJ1-1; TRBD1 might be the D (6 bases). Germline V gives CDR1 DFQATT, CDR2 SNEGSKA (reference sequence). V gave up 6 bases and J gave up 10 bases, with 24 bases separating them. The CDR3 runs 14 residues. The CDR3 nucleotides read TGCAGTGCGCCTCCAGGGGCAGCAGGGGTAAGAGCTTTCTTT. Translated: CSAPPGAAGVRAFF.

This clonotype has a count of ten or more. The chain employs TRBV7-2 and TRBJ2-1, with 8 positions matching TRBD2. The CDR3 contains 16 residues. V was clipped by 0 bases and J by 11 bases; unmatched bases: 12. Germline CDR1 reads SGHTA; CDR2 reads FQGNSA. CDR3 bases: TGTGCCAGCAGCTTAGCGAGCGGGAGAAGCGTTGTTAAGCAGTTCTTC. Its translation is CASSLASGRSVVKQFF.

In this sample, this clonotype turned up a few times. This sequence joins TRBV6-2 or TRBV6-3 and TRBJ1-4; 8 positions agree with TRBD1. The CDR3 consists of 15 residues. The germline CDR1 and CDR2 sequences are MNHEY and SVGEGT. V lost 6 bases and J lost 7; bases outside the gene matches: 10. CDR3 protein: CASRHPGGPSEKLFF. Here the CDR3 DNA reads TGTGCCAGCAGACATCCAGGGGGCCCTTCTGAAAAACTGTTTTTT.